The 29 T cell receptor beta chains given below trace back to one sample, sequenced in a study of blood T cell repertoires in COVID-19. Sequencing was performed with immunoSEQ multiplex PCR; in TCRdb, only in-frame clones are kept and a portion is missing. The table has hundreds of thousands of clones, more than 80% seen once; the top ten hold 6.5% to 9.5%. Source material: peripheral blood. Every receptor here comes from a woman older than 75 with COVID-19, enrolled during active disease.

This chain joins TRBV12-3 or TRBV12-4 and TRBJ1-1; no clear D gene. Between the trimmed V and J ends, which lost 5 bases and 5 bases, there was a span of 12 bases. The CDR3 is 13 amino acids. CDR3 coding DNA: TGTGCCAGCAGTATGGAGGTGGGGACTGAAGCTTTCTTT. Protein product: CASSMEVGTEAFF.

This clone has just one count. The chain carries TRBV7-9 and TRBJ2-3; TRBD1 agrees at 8 bases. V trimming: 3 bases; J trimming: 3 bases; junction bases outside the gene matches: 5. There are 15 residues in the CDR3. Germline assignment: CDR1 SEHNR and CDR2 FQNEAQ (reference sequence). This CDR3 reads CASSFRQGSTDTQYF. The CDR3 DNA reads as TGTGCCAGCAGCTTTAGACAGGGGAGTACAGATACGCAGTATTTT. Filled out from reference TRBV7-9 and TRBJ2-3, the complete variable domain reads DTGVSQNPRHKITKRGQNVTFRCDPISEHNRLYWYRQTLGQGPEFLTYFQNEAQLEKSRLLSDRFSAERPKGSFSTLEIQRTEQGDSAMYLCASSFRQGSTDTQYFGPGTRLTVL.

The rearrangement joins TRBV24-1 to TRBJ2-5; 16 positions agree with TRBD2. V was clipped by 3 bases and J by 0 bases; unmatched bases: 15. The CDR3 contains 22 residues. Germline lookup yields CDR1 KGHDR and CDR2 SFDVKD. The CDR3 sequence is CATSDQPGLAGGPSVDQETQYF. As DNA, the CDR3 is TGTGCCACCAGTGATCAGCCGGGACTAGCGGGGGGGCCTTCGGTCGACCAAGAGACCCAGTACTTC.

V usage is TRBV28 and J usage is TRBJ1-3; possible D gene TRBD1, 5 bases. The CDR3 totals 17 residues. Trimming shortened V by 4 bases and J by 3 bases, and 19 bases separated the two germline ends. Per the germline V gene, CDR1 is MDHEN and CDR2 is SYDVKM. The DNA of the CDR3 is TGTGCCAGCAGTTCCCCGTCTGGGCAGGGATATGGAAACACCATATATTTT. It specifies CASSSPSGQGYGNTIYF.

J is TRBJ1-5 and V is TRBV19; a possible D gene is TRBD1 (6 bases). V was shortened by 6 bases and J by 6 bases, with 15 bases between the two germline ends. This CDR3 spans 14 amino acids. CDR1 is LNHDA, CDR2 SQIVND, per germline (reference sequence). The CDR3 here is CASSPRGTSQPQHF. Here the CDR3 DNA reads TGTGCCAGTAGCCCCAGGGGTACGAGTCAGCCCCAGCATTTT.

This chain joins TRBV5-1 and TRBJ2-5; 7 nucleotides agree with TRBD1. The germline V gene encodes CDR1 SGHRS and CDR2 YFSETQ. With V trimmed by 3 bases and J by 7 bases, 9 bases remained unmatched. The CDR3 loop spans 14 amino acids. The CDR3 DNA reads as TGCGCCAGCAGCTGGGACAGATCCCAAACGACCCAGTACTTC. This gives the protein CASSWDRSQTTQYF.

The rearrangement joins TRBV9 to TRBJ1-2; D perhaps matches TRBD1 (5 bases). The germline V gene has CDR1 SGDLS and CDR2 YYNGEE. V lost 2 bases, J lost 8 bases, and 10 bases lay in between. CDR3 length equals 12 residues. DNA for the CDR3: TGTGCCAGCAGCGTGGGGGGAGGAGGCTACACCTTC. Its protein is CASSVGGGGYTF. The whole variable domain, filled in from reference TRBV9 and TRBJ1-2, reads DSGVTQTPKHLITATGQRVTLRCSPRSGDLSVYWYQQSLDQGLQFLIQYYNGEERAKGNILERFSAQQFPDLHSELNLSSLELGDSALYFCASSVGGGGYTFGSGTRLTVV.

Here the CDR3 DNA reads TGTGCCAGCAGCCTCATCAACAGCGGTGGATCACCCCTCCACTTT. It codes for CASSLINSGGSPLHF. The rearrangement joins TRBV11-2 to TRBJ1-6; D unresolved. V was pared by 5 bases and J by 10 bases, with 18 bases between. Germline CDR1 is SGHAT and CDR2 is FQNNGV. The CDR3 consists of 15 residues.

The rearrangement joins TRBV3-1 (or the pseudogene TRBV3-2) to TRBJ1-2; 8 bases align to TRBD1. Losses at the gene ends were 1 base for V and 5 bases for J; bases not matched to a gene: 6. CDR1 LGHDT and CDR2 YNNKEL come from the germline V gene (reference sequence). The length of the CDR3 is 15 residues. The CDR3 sequence: CASSQVTGALYGYTF. The CDR3 nucleotides read TGTGCCAGCAGCCAAGTGACAGGGGCGCTATATGGCTACACCTTC.

This chain links TRBV5-1 with TRBJ2-7, with TRBD1 matching 9 bases. Germline CDR1 SGHRS, CDR2 YFSETQ. The V gene end was trimmed by 1 base and the J gene end by 1 base; junction bases not matched to a gene: 6. The CDR3 loop spans 16 amino acids. The CDR3 reads CASSLKSDRGSYEQYF. CDR3 DNA sequence: TGCGCCAGCAGCTTGAAGTCGGACAGGGGATCCTACGAGCAGTACTTC.

Regarding this clone: The same CDR3 can be traced to other DNA sequences in this sample. The genes are TRBV7-2 and TRBJ2-7; tentative D call: TRBD2 (5 bases). V gave up 2 bases and J gave up 0 bases, with 11 bases separating them. Per the germline V gene, CDR1 is SGHTA and CDR2 is FQGNSA. The CDR3 covers 15 residues. CDR3 protein: CASSLRTGSSYEQYF. The CDR3 DNA is TGTGCCAGCAGCTTAAGGACGGGGAGCTCCTACGAGCAGTACTTC. Together with reference TRBV7-2 and TRBJ2-7, the CDR3 gives the full variable domain: GAGVSQSPSNKVTEKGKDVELRCDPISGHTALYWYRQSLGQGLEFLIYFQGNSAPDKSGLPSDRFSAERTGGSVSTLTIQRTQQEDSAVYLCASSLRTGSSYEQYFGPGTRLTVT.

In its sample, this clone was seen once. The chain employs TRBV6-2 or TRBV6-3 and TRBJ1-1; no definite D call. This CDR3 spans 11 amino acids. Germline loops: CDR1 MNHEY, CDR2 SVGEGT. With 2 bases removed from V and 8 bases from J, the gap between germline ends came to 6 bases. CDR3: CASSYRGEAFF. CDR3 DNA sequence: TGTGCCAGCAGTTACCGAGGCGAAGCTTTCTTT.

The chain employs TRBV2 and TRBJ1-1; TRBD1 is a possible D gene (5 bases). This CDR3 contains 12 residues. The germline V gene has CDR1 SNHLY and CDR2 FYNNEI. V dropped 5 bases and J dropped 1 base, with 5 bases sitting between them. The DNA for the CDR3 is TGTGCCAGCAGTCAGGGGAACACTGAAGCTTTCTTT. It codes for CASSQGNTEAFF.

The rearrangement joins TRBV5-4 to TRBJ2-2; tentative D call: TRBD2 (7 bases). CDR1 and CDR2 from the germline V gene are SGHNT and YYREEE (reference sequence). The CDR3 length is 16 residues. Trimming took 5 bases from V and 8 from J, leaving 22 bases between them. DNA for the CDR3: TGTGCCAGCAGGACCTATAGAGGGGGGGCCGTGGGGGAGCTGTTTTTT. Its translation is CASRTYRGGAVGELFF. Drawing the rest from reference TRBV5-4 and TRBJ2-2, the complete variable domain is ETGVTQSPTHLIKTRGQQVTLRCSSQSGHNTVSWYQQALGQGPQFIFQYYREEENGRGNFPPRFSGLQFPNYSSELNVNALELDDSALYLCASRTYRGGAVGELFFGEGSRLTVL.

This chain connects TRBV19 to TRBJ2-3, with a weak D call TRBD2 (6 bases). Germline V gives CDR1 LNHDA, CDR2 SQIVND (reference sequence). This CDR3 is 14 amino acids long. V lost 5 bases to trimming and J lost 1 base, with 10 bases between them. The CDR3 DNA is TGTGCCAGTAGTCGGGCTAGCGGCACAGATACGCAGTATTTT. Translated: CASSRASGTDTQYF.

The gene calls are TRBV27 and TRBJ2-3, with a tentative D call TRBD2 (5 bases). The germline V and J ends were trimmed by 1 base and 7 bases, with 21 bases remaining between them. Germline V gene data show CDR1 as MNHEY and CDR2 as SMNVEV (reference sequence). The CDR3 covers 17 residues. The CDR3 sequence is CASSLLPSVGVGNTQYF. As DNA, the CDR3 is TGTGCCAGCAGTTTATTGCCTTCCGTGGGAGTCGGGAATACGCAGTATTTT.

The chain links TRBV28 to TRBJ1-5; possibly TRBD1 for D (5 bases). V lost 6 bases, J lost 4 bases, and 13 bases lay in between. The CDR3 consists of 14 residues. The germline gives CDR1 MDHEN, CDR2 SYDVKM. The CDR3 spells CASSPLGGNQPQHF. CDR3 DNA: TGTGCCAGCAGCCCCCTGGGGGGGAATCAGCCCCAGCATTTT.

The chain recombines TRBV5-1 with TRBJ1-6; 8 nucleotides align to TRBD1. V lost 0 bases to trimming and J lost 8 bases; unmatched junction nucleotides: 7. CDR3 length equals 16 residues. CDR1 is SGHRS, CDR2 YFSETQ, per germline. The CDR3 DNA follows: TGCGCCAGCAGCTTGGGCCTCGGACAGGGTTATTCACCCCTCCACTTT. This sequence encodes CASSLGLGQGYSPLHF.

The V gene is TRBV7-2, the J gene TRBJ1-2; 8 bases are shared with TRBD1. CDR1 is SGHTA and CDR2 is FQGNSA in the germline V gene. J gave up 1 base and V 9 bases, and 4 bases lay outside the gene matches. The CDR3 is made up of 13 amino acids. In DNA, the CDR3 is TGTGCCAGAGCACAGGGGGTTAACTATGGCTACACCTTC. This sequence encodes CARAQGVNYGYTF.

This chain connects TRBV24-1 to TRBJ2-1; 12 bases are a match to TRBD2. CDR3 length: 15 residues. Germline V lookup: CDR1 KGHDR, CDR2 SFDVKD. V lost 5 bases and J lost 10; bases outside the gene matches: 8. The CDR3 here is CATSGGLAGPREQFF. In DNA form, the CDR3 reads TGTGCCACCAGTGGTGGACTAGCGGGGCCTCGGGAGCAGTTCTTC.

The chain has TRBV6-5 and TRBJ2-7; TRBD2 matches at 12 bases. The V gene end was trimmed by 6 bases and the J gene end by 3 bases; junction bases not matched to a gene: 6. Germline CDR1 is MNHEY and CDR2 is SVGAGI. The CDR3 totals 15 residues. CDR3 residues: CASSRLAGVGYEQYF. In DNA, the CDR3 is TGTGCCAGCAGCCGACTAGCGGGAGTGGGCTACGAGCAGTACTTC.

The chain combines TRBV9 with TRBJ1-2; no clear D gene. Looked up from germline, CDR1 is SGDLS and CDR2 is YYNGEE. V was pared by 4 bases and J by 0 bases, with 10 bases between. The CDR3 extends over 14 amino acids. The CDR3: CASSPTVTNYGYTF. In nucleotides, the CDR3 is TGTGCCAGCAGCCCTACCGTTACTAACTATGGCTACACCTTC.

CDR3 DNA: TGTGCCATCAGCCGTAGCGTGAGCTCCTACAATGAGCAGTTCTTC. Protein product: CAISRSVSSYNEQFF. This chain joins TRBV10-3 and TRBJ2-1, with D tentatively TRBD2 (5 bases). Trimming took 6 bases from V and 0 from J, leaving 12 bases between them. CDR1 and CDR2 from the germline V gene are ENHRY and SYGVKD. The CDR3 is 15 amino acids.

Turning to this clone: Other nucleotide sequences from this sample produce the same CDR3. The J gene is TRBJ1-4, the V gene TRBV18; D perhaps matches TRBD1 (5 bases). Trimming took 1 base from V and 7 from J, leaving 7 bases between them. The V gene's germline CDR1 is KGHSH and CDR2 LQKENI. The CDR3 loop spans 13 amino acids. For the CDR3, the DNA is TGTGCCAGCTCACCACGCGGGGGTGAAAAACTGTTTTTT. The encoded protein is CASSPRGGEKLFF.

The rearrangement joins TRBV9 to TRBJ1-1; 8 nucleotides agree with TRBD1. This CDR3 is built from 13 residues. V was pared by 4 bases and J by 4 bases, with 3 bases of the junction left unmatched. CDR1 and CDR2 (germline): SGDLS, YYNGEE. In nucleotides, the CDR3 is TGTGCCAGCAGCTTTACAGGGGGCACTGAAGCTTTCTTT. Protein: CASSFTGGTEAFF.

J is TRBJ1-2 and V is TRBV5-1; D not resolved. The CDR3 contains 14 residues. Germline CDR1 reads SGHRS; CDR2 reads YFSETQ. V lost 0 bases, J lost 4 bases, and 10 bases lay in between. The CDR3: CASSLGGLGYGYTF. For the CDR3, the DNA is TGCGCCAGCAGCTTGGGCGGATTAGGCTATGGCTACACCTTC.

V and J are TRBV28 and TRBJ1-1, with D unresolved. Germline-derived CDR1 and CDR2 are MDHEN and SYDVKM. Deletions cut 3 bases from V and 2 bases from J, with 13 bases between. This CDR3 is 15 amino acids long. CDR3 in amino acids: CASSFVGHYNTEAFF. The DNA for the CDR3 is TGTGCCAGCAGTTTTGTTGGCCACTACAACACTGAAGCTTTCTTT.

This sequence joins TRBV9 and TRBJ2-3, with no clear D. Trimming pared 3 bases from V and 5 bases from J, leaving 10 bases between. The length of the CDR3 is 13 residues. Germline V gene lookup returns CDR1 SGDLS and CDR2 YYNGEE. CDR3 sequence: CASSGPYGDTQYF. The CDR3 nucleotides read TGTGCCAGCAGCGGGCCTTATGGAGATACGCAGTATTTT.

Comments on this clone: The junction shows a germline mismatch at one end, possibly a read error. The rearrangement links TRBV5-1 to TRBJ2-1; 7 bases fit TRBD2. From germline, CDR1 is SGHRS and CDR2 YFSETQ. CDR3 length equals 13 residues. DNA for the CDR3: TGCGCCAGCAGCTTGGAAGGCGGGGGTAGGAAGCTCTTC. This translates into CASSLEGGGRKLF.